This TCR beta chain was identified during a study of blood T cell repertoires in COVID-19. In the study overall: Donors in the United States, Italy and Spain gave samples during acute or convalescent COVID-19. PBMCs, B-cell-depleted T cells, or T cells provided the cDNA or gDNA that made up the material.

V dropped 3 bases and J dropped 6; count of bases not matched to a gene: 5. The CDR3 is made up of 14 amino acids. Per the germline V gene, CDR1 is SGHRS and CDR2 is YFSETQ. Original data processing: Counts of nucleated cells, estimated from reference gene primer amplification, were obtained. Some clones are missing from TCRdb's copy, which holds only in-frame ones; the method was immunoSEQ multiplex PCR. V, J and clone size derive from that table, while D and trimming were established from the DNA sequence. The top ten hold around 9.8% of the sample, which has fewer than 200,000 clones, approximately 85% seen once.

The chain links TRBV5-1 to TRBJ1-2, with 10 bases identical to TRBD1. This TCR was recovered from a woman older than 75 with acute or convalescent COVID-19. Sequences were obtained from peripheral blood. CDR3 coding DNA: TGCGCCAGCAGCTCACTGACAGGGGGCAATGGCTACACCTTC. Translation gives CASSSLTGGNGYTF.